A selection of T cell receptor beta chains follows, all from one sample in a study of T cells in Graves' hyperthyroidism and ophthalmopathy. TCRdb redid the calling of the multiplex PCR reads with MiXCR, one entry per CDR3 protein. The table includes about 99,000 distinct CDR3 sequences, about half detected once. Sequencing input: blood. These receptor sequences come from a man aged 35 to 55 with Graves' hyperthyroidism. CDR3s include the opening cysteine and the closing phenylalanine or tryptophan. A D gene is named only where the DNA matches it firmly. Clone size appears in some rows only: once, few, many, or a class for an expanded clone.

size: NA; J: TRBJ2-7; D: TRBD2; V: TRBV25-1; CDR3: CASRTSGWNSYEQYF; DNA: TGTGCCAGCAGGACTAGCGGGTGGAACTCCTACGAGCAGTACTTC
size: once; J: TRBJ2-3; D: NA; V: TRBV2; CDR3: CASTDGTADTQYF; DNA: TGTGCCAGCACCGACGGGACTGCAGATACGCAGTATTTT
size: NA; J: TRBJ2-1; D: NA; V: TRBV19; CDR3: CAWSKGRIDNEQFF; DNA: TGTGCCTGGAGTAAAGGGAGGATCGACAATGAGCAGTTCTTC
size: NA; J: TRBJ1-3; D: NA; V: TRBV27; CDR3: CASPLGPSLSSGNTIYF; DNA: TGTGCCAGCCCGCTCGGGCCTTCCCTGAGCTCTGGAAACACCATATATTTT
size: many; J: TRBJ1-5; D: NA; V: TRBV9; CDR3: CASSPGEGRRNQPQHF; DNA: TGTGCCAGCAGCCCGGGCGAGGGACGGCGCAATCAGCCCCAGCATTTT
size: many; J: TRBJ1-4; D: NA; V: TRBV11-3; CDR3: CASSPHVGTPNEKLFF; DNA: TGTGCCAGCAGCCCCCACGTGGGGACACCGAATGAAAAACTGTTTTTT
size: NA; J: TRBJ1-2; D: TRBD1; V: TRBV29-1; CDR3: CSVGQGQGYTF; DNA: TGCAGCGTTGGACAGGGGCAAGGCTACACCTTC
size: NA; J: TRBJ2-1; D: TRBD2; V: TRBV10-2; CDR3: CASSIAGGTNEQFF; DNA: TGCGCCAGCAGTATAGCGGGAGGAACGAATGAGCAGTTCTTC
size: NA; J: TRBJ2-5; D: NA; V: TRBV20-1; CDR3: CSAVAQYF; DNA: TGCAGTGCCGTCGCCCAGTACTTC
size: many; J: TRBJ2-3; D: NA; V: TRBV29-1; CDR3: CSGGGQTLPTDTQYF; DNA: TGCAGCGGGGGGGGACAGACCCTTCCCACAGATACGCAGTATTTT
size: many; J: TRBJ2-5; D: NA; V: TRBV6-1; CDR3: CASTLFPGRAETQYF; DNA: TGTGCCAGCACCTTATTTCCGGGACGGGCAGAGACCCAGTACTTC
size: NA; J: TRBJ2-7; D: TRBD2; V: TRBV7-9; CDR3: CASSSGGENYEQYF; DNA: TGTGCCAGCAGCTCGGGGGGAGAAAACTACGAGCAATACTTC
size: few; J: TRBJ2-7; D: TRBD2; V: TRBV20-1; CDR3: CSARGVSGRASYEQYF; DNA: TGCAGTGCTAGGGGGGTTAGCGGGAGGGCTTCCTACGAGCAGTACTTC
size: NA; J: TRBJ2-3; D: TRBD2; V: TRBV2; CDR3: CASSSRTSGRPDMQYF; DNA: TGTGCCAGCAGTTCTCGGACTAGCGGGAGGCCAGATATGCAGTATTTT
size: once; J: TRBJ1-5; D: NA; V: TRBV25-1; CDR3: CASSAQGNQPQHF; DNA: TGTGCCAGCAGCGCACAGGGAAATCAGCCCCAGCATTTT
size: NA; J: TRBJ2-3; D: NA; V: TRBV25-1; CDR3: CASSLTFNWPSGGTDTQYF; DNA: TGTGCCAGCAGTTTAACCTTTAACTGGCCTAGTGGGGGCACAGATACGCAGTATTTT
size: NA; J: TRBJ2-5; D: NA; V: TRBV18; CDR3: CASSPTRAETQYF; DNA: TGTGCCAGCTCACCAACTCGAGCGGAGACCCAGTACTTC
size: many; J: TRBJ2-1; D: NA; V: TRBV7-3; CDR3: CASSLLALSSYNEQFF; DNA: TGTGCCAGCAGCTTGCTAGCGTTGAGCTCCTACAATGAGCAGTTCTTC
size: many; J: TRBJ2-5; D: NA; V: TRBV12-3/TRBV12-4; CDR3: CASSPEYQETQYF; DNA: TGTGCCAGCAGTCCAGAGTACCAAGAGACCCAGTACTTC
size: NA; J: TRBJ1-2; D: NA; V: TRBV7-9; CDR3: CASSSASGGYTF; DNA: TGTGCCAGCAGCTCGGCTAGCGGGGGCTACACCTTC
size: NA; J: TRBJ2-6; D: NA; V: TRBV7-2; CDR3: CASSPRAGANVLTF; DNA: TGTGCCAGCAGCCCCAGGGCTGGGGCCAACGTCCTGACTTTC
size: NA; J: TRBJ2-6; D: NA; V: TRBV15; CDR3: CATSSYAVSSGANVLTF; DNA: TGTGCCACCAGCAGTTACGCGGTGAGCTCTGGGGCCAACGTCCTGACTTTC
size: many; J: TRBJ1-1; D: NA; V: TRBV5-1; CDR3: CASSWRLGNTEAFF; DNA: TGCGCCAGCAGCTGGAGGCTGGGGAACACTGAAGCTTTCTTT
size: NA; J: TRBJ1-1; D: TRBD1; V: TRBV5-1; CDR3: CASSSGTDRAFF; DNA: TGCGCCAGCAGCTCCGGGACAGACCGAGCGTTTTTT
size: NA; J: TRBJ2-3; D: TRBD2; V: TRBV6-1; CDR3: CAISDVNSGVSTYAQYF; DNA: TGTGCCATCAGCGACGTGAATAGCGGGGTGAGCACATATGCGCAGTATTTT
size: NA; J: TRBJ2-3; D: NA; V: TRBV10-1; CDR3: CASTESGTGSTDTQYF; DNA: TGCGCCAGCACGGAAAGCGGGACAGGTAGCACAGATACGCAGTATTTT
size: many; J: TRBJ1-5; D: NA; V: TRBV19; CDR3: CASSIGLDRNQPQHF; DNA: TGTGCCAGTAGTATCGGGCTAGATCGTAATCAGCCCCAGCATTTT
size: many; J: TRBJ1-5; D: TRBD1; V: TRBV20-1; CDR3: CSASLIQGDQPQHF; DNA: TGCAGTGCTAGCCTAATACAGGGGGATCAGCCCCAGCATTTT
size: NA; J: TRBJ2-1; D: TRBD2; V: TRBV28; CDR3: CASRPLAGAYNEQFF; DNA: TGTGCCAGCAGACCTCTGGCGGGAGCCTACAATGAGCAGTTCTTC
size: NA; J: TRBJ2-7; D: TRBD1; V: TRBV7-2; CDR3: CASGSGTGYEQYF; DNA: TGTGCCAGCGGCTCCGGGACAGGCTACGAGCAGTACTTT
size: many; J: TRBJ2-3; D: NA; V: TRBV9; CDR3: CASSPRDFRDTQYF; DNA: TGTGCCAGCAGCCCTCGGGACTTTAGGGATACGCAGTATTTT
size: many; J: TRBJ2-7; D: NA; V: TRBV6-5; CDR3: CASSYRWPYEQYF; DNA: TGTGCCAGCAGTTACCGGTGGCCATACGAGCAGTACTTC
size: once; J: TRBJ1-6; D: NA; V: TRBV7-3; CDR3: CASSAPGSVSYNSPLHF; DNA: TGTGCCAGCAGTGCTCCAGGGTCTGTTTCCTATAATTCACCCCTCCACTTT
size: many; J: TRBJ2-7; D: NA; V: TRBV28; CDR3: CASSKNEQYF; DNA: TGTGCCAGCAGTAAAAACGAGCAGTACTTC
size: many; J: TRBJ2-2; D: TRBD2; V: TRBV20-1; CDR3: CSARPSGRAGELFF; DNA: TGCAGTGCTAGACCTAGCGGGAGGGCCGGGGAGCTGTTTTTT
size: many; J: TRBJ2-5; D: NA; V: TRBV28; CDR3: CAITGTRIQETQYF; DNA: TGTGCCATCACCGGGACAAGGATCCAAGAGACCCAGTACTTC
size: many; J: TRBJ1-2; D: NA; V: TRBV13; CDR3: CASSVQEDYGYTF; DNA: TGTGCCAGCTCCGTGCAGGAGGACTATGGCTACACCTTC
size: many; J: TRBJ2-7; D: NA; V: TRBV7-2; CDR3: CASSSKDSAYEQYF; DNA: TGTGCCAGCAGCTCTAAGGACAGTGCCTACGAGCAGTACTTC
size: many; J: TRBJ2-6; D: TRBD1; V: TRBV19; CDR3: CATGTENFPGANVLTF; DNA: TGTGCCACGGGGACAGAGAATTTCCCTGGGGCCAACGTCCTGACTTTC
size: many; J: TRBJ2-5; D: NA; V: TRBV28; CDR3: CASTLGAEETQYF; DNA: TGTGCCAGCACCTTGGGTGCGGAAGAGACCCAGTACTTC
size: many; J: TRBJ2-7; D: TRBD1; V: TRBV5-1; CDR3: CASRVPGQGWQYF; DNA: TGCGCCAGCAGAGTACCGGGACAGGGGTGGCAGTACTTC
size: many; J: TRBJ1-1; D: NA; V: TRBV10-3; CDR3: CAISRGVNTEAFF; DNA: TGTGCCATTTCCCGGGGCGTGAACACTGAAGCTTTCTTT
size: NA; J: TRBJ2-3; D: NA; V: TRBV20-1; CDR3: CSASRHRDTQYF; DNA: TGCAGTGCTAGTCGGCACCGCGATACGCAGTATTTT
size: NA; J: TRBJ1-6; D: NA; V: TRBV5-1; CDR3: CASSLSDTQHF; DNA: TGCGCCAGCAGCTTATCGGATACCCAACACTTT
size: once; J: TRBJ2-1; D: NA; V: TRBV7-6; CDR3: CASSSYPPQQFF; DNA: TGTGCCAGCAGCTCCTACCCACCTCAGCAGTTCTTC
size: once; J: TRBJ1-5; D: NA; V: TRBV2; CDR3: CASSEETQPQHF; DNA: TGTGCCAGCAGTGAAGAGACTCAGCCCCAGCATTTT
size: NA; J: TRBJ2-7; D: TRBD2; V: TRBV9; CDR3: CASSREDHYEQYF; DNA: TGTGCCAGCAGTCGGGAGGACCACTACGAGCAGTACTTC